The entry below gives a single T cell receptor (beta chain) sequence along with its context. The CDR3 spans 15 residues. Trimming removed 1 base from V and 1 base from J, with 10 bases in between. CDR1 WSHSY and CDR2 SAAADI come from the germline V gene. The record originates from a study of blood T cell repertoires in COVID-19. This table comes from immunoSEQ multiplex PCR, and its TCRdb copy is limited to in-frame clones, with some not included. The table shows about 120,000 clones, with roughly 77% occurring only once. The origin of this receptor is a man in his 60s with active or convalescent COVID-19. Material: peripheral blood. This chain links TRBV10-2 with TRBJ1-1, with D maybe TRBD1 (6 bases). The CDR3 reads CASSEWGHPNTEAFF. In nucleotides, the CDR3 is TGCGCCAGCAGTGAGTGGGGGCACCCGAACACTGAAGCTTTCTTT.